This TCR beta chain was identified during a study of graft-versus-host responses after intestinal transplantation (dated by TCRdb to the early 2020s). About the investigation overall: The transplants that recipients received were multivisceral, liver-intestinal, or isolated intestinal. All recipients received anti-thymocyte globulin induction followed by maintenance tacrolimus and steroids for around three years. After intestinal transplantation, graft-versus-host and host-versus-graft alloreactive T cell clones were followed in the graft, circulation and bone marrow using bulk TCR-beta CDR3 sequencing. Alloreactive clones were identified by sequencing pre-transplant mixed lymphocyte reaction products and comparing these products with unstimulated pre-transplant donor and recipient T cells. Of the 20 to 30 intestinal transplant recipients enrolled in the cohort, one of whom was a retransplant, 3 patients without pretransplant specimens were excluded. Donor T cell macrochimerism was defined as a peak of at least 4% donor T cells among recipient peripheral blood mononuclear cells. Rather than being sequenced by the commercial service, samples from a few later patients were sequenced in-house on an Illumina MiSeq and processed with MiXCR. Points the paper makes about the study in general: Early after transplant, peak levels of circulating GvH clones were associated with declines in HvG clones. Conclusions were limited by the relatively low number and heterogeneity of intestinal transplant patients. GvH clones were found in recipient bone marrow, and some of the GvH clones appeared earlier in ileal mucosa or blood, which is consistent with an intestinal mucosal origin. In patients with donor T cell macrochimerism, the allografts had high GvH to HvG T cell clonal ratios.

On this clone: No much larger clone exists at a distance of one base, and base qualities are not known.

Including the terminal cysteine and phenylalanine, the CDR3 comprises 18 residues. Only CDR3 DNA is held: 54 bases, read in frame from base 1. The germline V gene (reference sequence) provides CDR1 SEHNR and CDR2 FQNEAQ. Deletion took 4 bases off V and 6 bases off J, with a span of 25 bases between the germline ends. What the time point label conveys for this sample: cells obtained before transplantation from donor or recipient. In mixed lymphocyte reactions, roughly 200,000 CFSE-labeled pre-transplant responders were plated with roughly 200,000 irradiated violet-dye-labeled stimulators and cultured for 5 to 6 days. After the mixed lymphocyte reaction, proliferating CD3+CD4+CFSE-low and CD3+CD8+CFSE-low responder cells were FACS-sorted on a BD Influx sorter. Library generation was performed with the immunoSEQ multiplex PCR assay. In most patients, genomic DNA was isolated using the Qiagen DNeasy Blood and Tissue Kit and sent frozen to Adaptive Biotechnologies for TCR sequencing. Adaptive Biotechnologies carried out high-throughput TCR-beta CDR3 sequencing of genomic DNA for most patients. In the paper's pipeline: Adaptive's ImmunoSEQ software supplied the TCR sequencing data for under 20 patients, while MiXCR and VDJtools were used to process a few other patients. CD4 versus CD8 sorting errors were corrected by removing sequences found in both subsets at a frequency ratio below 5:1. Because the origin of CDR3 nucleotide sequences shared between donor and recipient could not be assigned, those sequences were removed. Alloreactive clones required at least 2-fold expansion over unstimulated cells and minimum CFSE-low frequency of 0.002% (template counts) or 0.001% (read counts). Mappable clones were those detected in sequenced pre-transplant spleen, lymph node, or MLR CFSE-low populations of the donor or recipient. The cumulative frequency of alloreactive clones was calculated as a percentage of all sequences, weighted by copy number. The table comes from immuneACCESS by way of TCRdb, which keeps in-frame sequences with V and J called. Part of the clones is missing from these tables; in studies checked, under half for an unresolved V gene and the rest for unknown reasons. The V and J calls and clone size come from that table; D and trimming were worked out from the DNA. The sample yields roughly 9,200 clones; roughly 30% were counted once. Clones ranked in the top ten supply around 2.8% of the sample.

This TCR was recovered from a human patient who was an organ donor for intestinal transplantation. The rearranged chain carries TRBV7-9 and TRBJ2-1; perhaps TRBD2 is the D gene, with 6 bases matching. This specimen was alloreactive CD8+ T cells from a mixed lymphocyte reaction culture, taken before transplantation. Taken with the paper, the label for cell subset or site translates to: CFSE-low proliferating T cells sorted from roughly 6-day pre-transplant mixed lymphocyte reaction (GvH or HvG direction). CDR3 loop: CASSSVRVTVAAFNEQFF. The DNA reads as follows: TGTGCCAGCAGCTCCGTGCGGGTTACGGTAGCGGCCTTCAATGAGCAGTTCTTC.